This TCR beta chain was captured in a study of patients and donors after allogeneic stem cell transplantation. The CDR3 extends over 12 amino acids. V dropped 4 bases and J dropped 3 bases, with 7 bases sitting between them. Germline loops: CDR1 SQVTM, CDR2 ANQGSEA. TCRdb fed the RT-PCR reads into MiXCR, producing one record per CDR3 protein. The sample shows a few hundred thousand distinct CDR3 sequences, more than 35% of them seen only once. The sequenced sample was blood, either unsorted or a sorted T cell fraction (not recorded which). This clonotype was sampled from a human donor who was either an allogeneic HSCT recipient or a stem cell or donor lymphocyte infusion donor (not recorded which). It is not recorded whose cells these are; they may come from a transplant donor. This chain uses TRBV29-1 with TRBJ1-3; D is unclear. DNA for the CDR3: TGCAGCGTTGCTGTTGGTGGAAACACCATATATTTT. Translating gives CSVAVGGNTIYF.